The following is a T cell receptor beta chain sequence with its context. The protocol was immunoSEQ multiplex PCR, while the TCRdb copy is restricted to in-frame clones and leaves out a portion. This table has about 61,000 clones, around 89% appearing once. These data come from a study of T cell changes during pregnancy in multiple sclerosis. V was clipped by 0 bases and J by 5 bases, with 11 bases between them. The CDR3 covers 14 residues. CDR1 SGDLS and CDR2 YYNGEE come from the germline V gene. This chain links TRBV9 with TRBJ1-1; TRBD1 might be the D (5 bases). The sequencing here drew on peripheral blood, taken in the first trimester of pregnancy. The sequence was collected from a female donor in good health, enrolled as a control in a pregnancy study. The CDR3 sequence: CASSVGGGRTEAFF. The DNA of the CDR3 is TGTGCCAGCAGCGTAGGCGGGGGACGGACTGAAGCTTTCTTT.